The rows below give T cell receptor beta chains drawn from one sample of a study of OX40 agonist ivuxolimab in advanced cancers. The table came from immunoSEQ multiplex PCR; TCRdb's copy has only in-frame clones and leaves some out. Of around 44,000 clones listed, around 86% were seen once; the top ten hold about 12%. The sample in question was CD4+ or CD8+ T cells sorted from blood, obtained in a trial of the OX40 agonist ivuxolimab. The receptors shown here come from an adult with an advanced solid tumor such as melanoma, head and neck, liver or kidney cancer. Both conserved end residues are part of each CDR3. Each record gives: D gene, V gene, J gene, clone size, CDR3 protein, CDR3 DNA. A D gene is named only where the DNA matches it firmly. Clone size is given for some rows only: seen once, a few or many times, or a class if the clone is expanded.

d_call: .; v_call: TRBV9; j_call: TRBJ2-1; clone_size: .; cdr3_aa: CASSVGGPLYNEQFF; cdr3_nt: TGTGCCAGCAGCGTAGGGGGGCCCCTCTACAATGAGCAGTTCTTC
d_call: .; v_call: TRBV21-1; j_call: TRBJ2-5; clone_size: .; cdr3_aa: CASSNNVTDSDF; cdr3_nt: TGTGCCAGCAGCAACAATGTGACAGACTCTGACTTC
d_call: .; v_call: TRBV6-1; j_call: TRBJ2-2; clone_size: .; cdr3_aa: CASSDLKGSGELFF; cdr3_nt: TGTGCCAGCAGTGACCTCAAGGGCTCCGGGGAGCTGTTTTTT
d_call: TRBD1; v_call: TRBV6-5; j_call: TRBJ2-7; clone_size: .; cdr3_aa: CASSYSWDRTYEQYF; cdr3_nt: TGTGCCAGCAGTTACTCGTGGGACAGAACCTACGAGCAGTACTTC
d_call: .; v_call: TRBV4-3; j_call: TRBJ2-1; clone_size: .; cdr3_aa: CASSHPPAYNEQFF; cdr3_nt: TGCGCCAGCAGCCATCCCCCCGCGTACAATGAGCAGTTCTTC
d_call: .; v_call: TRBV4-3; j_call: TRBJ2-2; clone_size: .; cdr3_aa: CASSRDTYTGELFF; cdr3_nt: TGCGCCAGCAGCCGAGACACCTACACCGGGGAGCTGTTTTTT
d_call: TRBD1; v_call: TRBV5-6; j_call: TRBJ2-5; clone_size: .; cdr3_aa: CASSFGTGSSKTQYF; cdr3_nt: TGTGCCAGCAGCTTTGGGACAGGGTCTTCGAAGACCCAGTACTTC
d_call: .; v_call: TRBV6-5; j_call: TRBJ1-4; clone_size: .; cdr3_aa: CASSYSQGHPNEKLFF; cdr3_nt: TGTGCCAGCAGTTACTCACAGGGACACCCTAATGAAAAACTGTTTTTT
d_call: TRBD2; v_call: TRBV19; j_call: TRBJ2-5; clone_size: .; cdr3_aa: CASTPGEVAGQETQYF; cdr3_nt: TGTGCCAGTACCCCCGGGGAGGTAGCGGGCCAAGAGACCCAGTACTTC
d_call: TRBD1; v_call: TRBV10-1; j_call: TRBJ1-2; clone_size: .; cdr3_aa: CASSATGQGDGYTF; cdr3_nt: TGCGCCAGCAGTGCTACGGGACAGGGCGATGGCTACACCTTC
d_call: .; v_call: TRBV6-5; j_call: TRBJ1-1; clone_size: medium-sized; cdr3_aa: CASSYAQGLGNTEAFF; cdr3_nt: TGTGCCAGCAGTTACGCGCAGGGGTTAGGAAACACTGAAGCTTTCTTT
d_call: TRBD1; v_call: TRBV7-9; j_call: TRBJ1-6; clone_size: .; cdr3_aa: CASRQGANSPLHF; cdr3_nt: TGTGCCAGCAGACAGGGGGCCAATTCACCCCTCCACTTT
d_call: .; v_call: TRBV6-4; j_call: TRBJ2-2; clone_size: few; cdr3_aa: CASSGGDLTGELFF; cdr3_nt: TGTGCCAGCAGTGGAGGGGATCTCACCGGGGAGCTGTTTTTT
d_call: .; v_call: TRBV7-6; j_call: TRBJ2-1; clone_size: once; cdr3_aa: CASSFSASYYYNEQFF; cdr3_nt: TGTGCCAGCAGCTTTTCGGCGAGTTATTACTACAATGAGCAGTTCTTC
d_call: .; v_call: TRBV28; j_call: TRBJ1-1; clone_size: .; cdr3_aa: CASSSPLEFGEDTEAFF; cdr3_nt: TGTGCCAGCAGTTCCCCTCTCGAATTCGGTGAAGACACTGAAGCTTTCTTT
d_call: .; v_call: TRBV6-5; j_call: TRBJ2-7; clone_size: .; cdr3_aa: CASSYSGGTYEQYF; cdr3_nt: TGTGCCAGCAGTTACTCCGGCGGGACTTACGAGCAGTACTTC
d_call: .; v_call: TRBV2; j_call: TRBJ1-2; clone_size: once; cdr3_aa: CASRGVDWGRDLGYGYTF; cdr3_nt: TGTGCCAGCAGGGGGGTAGACTGGGGCCGCGACTTAGGCTATGGCTACACCTTC
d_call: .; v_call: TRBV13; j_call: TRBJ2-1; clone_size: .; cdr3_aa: CASSLGPPYNEQFF; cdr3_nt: TGTGCCAGCAGCTTAGGCCCCCCCTACAATGAGCAGTTCTTC
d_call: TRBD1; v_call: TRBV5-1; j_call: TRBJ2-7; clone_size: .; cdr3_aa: CASSLPTGDYEQYF; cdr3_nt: TGCGCCAGCAGCTTGCCCACAGGGGATTACGAGCAGTACTTC
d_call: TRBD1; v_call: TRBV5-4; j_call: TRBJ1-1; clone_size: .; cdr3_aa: CASSQGGTEAFF; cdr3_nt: TGTGCCAGCAGCCAGGGGGGCACTGAAGCTTTCTTT
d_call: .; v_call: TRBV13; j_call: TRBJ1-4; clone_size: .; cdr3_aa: CASSLSEKLFF; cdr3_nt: TGTGCCAGCAGCTTGAGTGAAAAACTGTTTTTT
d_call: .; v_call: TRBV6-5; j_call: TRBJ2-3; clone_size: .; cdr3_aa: CASMDFTDTQYF; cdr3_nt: TGTGCCAGCATGGATTTCACAGATACGCAGTATTTT
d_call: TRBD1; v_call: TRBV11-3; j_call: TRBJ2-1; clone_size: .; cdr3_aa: CASSTRGGSNEQFF; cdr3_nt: TGTGCCAGCAGTACTCGAGGGGGCAGCAATGAGCAGTTCTTC
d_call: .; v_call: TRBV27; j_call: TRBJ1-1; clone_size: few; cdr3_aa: CASSPRQDRKNTEAFF; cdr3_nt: TGTGCCAGCAGTCCCCGACAGGACAGAAAGAACACTGAAGCTTTCTTT
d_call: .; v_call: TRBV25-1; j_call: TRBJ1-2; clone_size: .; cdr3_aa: CASRPYGGTTAF; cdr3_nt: TGTGCCAGCAGGCCTTATGGGGGGACAACTGCCTTC
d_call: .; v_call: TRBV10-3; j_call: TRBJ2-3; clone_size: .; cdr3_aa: CAISVGGPPDTQYF; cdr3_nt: TGTGCCATCAGTGTGGGCGGACCCCCAGATACGCAGTATTTT
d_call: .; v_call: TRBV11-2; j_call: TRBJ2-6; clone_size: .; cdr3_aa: CASSPLTGSGANVLTF; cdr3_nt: TGTGCCAGCAGCCCCCTAACAGGTTCTGGGGCCAACGTCCTGACTTTC
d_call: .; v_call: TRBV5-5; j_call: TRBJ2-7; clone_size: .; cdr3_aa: CASSFLPGDEQYF; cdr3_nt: TGTGCCAGCAGCTTTTTGCCGGGGGACGAGCAGTACTTC
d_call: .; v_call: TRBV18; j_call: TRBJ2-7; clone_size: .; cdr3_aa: CASSPREDSYEQYF; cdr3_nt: TGTGCCAGCTCACCCAGGGAGGACTCCTACGAGCAGTACTTC
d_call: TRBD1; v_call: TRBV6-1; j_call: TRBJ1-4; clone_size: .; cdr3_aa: CANSEGGTFNEKLFF; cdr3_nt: TGTGCCAACAGTGAAGGGGGCACGTTTAATGAAAAACTGTTTTTT
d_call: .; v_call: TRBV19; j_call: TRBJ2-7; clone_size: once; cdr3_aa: CASSIGPLTYEQYF; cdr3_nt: TGTGCCAGTAGTATCGGTCCGTTGACCTACGAGCAGTACTTC
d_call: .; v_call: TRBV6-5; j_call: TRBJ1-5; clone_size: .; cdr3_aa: CASSPHGNQPQHF; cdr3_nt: TGTGCCAGCAGTCCCCATGGCAATCAGCCCCAGCATTTT
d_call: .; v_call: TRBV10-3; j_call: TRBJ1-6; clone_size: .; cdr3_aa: CAIRETGSSYNSPLHF; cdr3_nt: TGTGCCATCAGAGAAACAGGGAGCTCCTATAATTCACCCCTCCACTTT
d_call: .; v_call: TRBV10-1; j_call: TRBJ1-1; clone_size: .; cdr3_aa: CASSDPDRPNTEAFF; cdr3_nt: TGCGCCAGCAGCGATCCTGACAGACCGAACACTGAAGCTTTCTTT
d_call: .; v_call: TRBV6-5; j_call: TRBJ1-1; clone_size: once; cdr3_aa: CASSYGSLTEAFF; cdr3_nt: TGTGCCAGCAGTTACGGGTCTCTCACTGAAGCTTTCTTT
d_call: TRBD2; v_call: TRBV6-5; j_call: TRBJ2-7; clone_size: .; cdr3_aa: CASTPGGEDEQYF; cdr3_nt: TGTGCCAGCACACCGGGGGGGGAGGACGAGCAGTACTTC
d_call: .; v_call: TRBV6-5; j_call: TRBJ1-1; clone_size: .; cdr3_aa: CASSYPGSTEAFF; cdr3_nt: TGTGCCAGCAGTTACCCGGGGTCCACTGAAGCTTTCTTT
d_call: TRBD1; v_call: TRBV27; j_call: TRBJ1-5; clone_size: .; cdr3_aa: CASSPGQVRGNQPQHF; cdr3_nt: TGTGCCAGCAGTCCCGGACAGGTCAGGGGCAATCAGCCCCAGCATTTT
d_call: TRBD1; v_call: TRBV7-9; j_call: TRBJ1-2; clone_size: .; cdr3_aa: CASSLGQALLGGYTF; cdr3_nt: TGTGCCAGCAGCCTAGGACAGGCCCTTCTAGGTGGCTACACCTTC
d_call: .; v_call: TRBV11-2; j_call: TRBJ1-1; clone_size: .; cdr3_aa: CASTRVGRPEAFF; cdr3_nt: TGTGCCAGCACCCGGGTAGGTAGGCCTGAAGCTTTCTTT
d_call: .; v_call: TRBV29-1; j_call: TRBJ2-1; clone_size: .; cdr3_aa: CSVERGGYNEQFF; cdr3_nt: TGCAGCGTTGAGAGGGGGGGGTACAATGAGCAGTTCTTC
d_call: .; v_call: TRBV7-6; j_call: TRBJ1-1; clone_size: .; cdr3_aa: CASSLEGEREAFF; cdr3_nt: TGTGCCAGCAGCTTAGAGGGGGAACGTGAAGCTTTCTTT
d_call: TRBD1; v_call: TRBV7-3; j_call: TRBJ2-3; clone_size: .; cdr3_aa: CASSLGQGYADTQYF; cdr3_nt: TGTGCCAGCAGCTTGGGACAGGGGTATGCAGATACGCAGTATTTT
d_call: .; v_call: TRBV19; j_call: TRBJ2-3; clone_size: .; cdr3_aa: CASSFPPDTQYF; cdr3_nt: TGTGCCAGTAGTTTCCCCCCAGATACGCAGTATTTT
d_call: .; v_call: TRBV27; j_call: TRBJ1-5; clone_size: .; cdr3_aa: CASSIGTSGNQPQHF; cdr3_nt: TGTGCCAGCAGTATAGGGACATCTGGCAATCAGCCCCAGCATTTT
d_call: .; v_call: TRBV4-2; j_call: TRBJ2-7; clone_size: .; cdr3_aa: CASSQALLGVVYEQYF; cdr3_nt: TGTGCCAGCAGCCAAGCTTTACTAGGAGTCGTCTACGAGCAGTACTTC
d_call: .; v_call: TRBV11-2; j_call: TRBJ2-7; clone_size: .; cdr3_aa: CASSSQQGSYYEQYF; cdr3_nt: TGTGCCAGCAGCTCGCAGCAGGGGTCTTACTACGAGCAGTACTTC
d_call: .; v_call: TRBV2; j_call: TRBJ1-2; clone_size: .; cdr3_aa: CAIPGGYLNYGYTF; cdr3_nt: TGTGCCATCCCGGGAGGATATTTGAACTATGGCTACACCTTC